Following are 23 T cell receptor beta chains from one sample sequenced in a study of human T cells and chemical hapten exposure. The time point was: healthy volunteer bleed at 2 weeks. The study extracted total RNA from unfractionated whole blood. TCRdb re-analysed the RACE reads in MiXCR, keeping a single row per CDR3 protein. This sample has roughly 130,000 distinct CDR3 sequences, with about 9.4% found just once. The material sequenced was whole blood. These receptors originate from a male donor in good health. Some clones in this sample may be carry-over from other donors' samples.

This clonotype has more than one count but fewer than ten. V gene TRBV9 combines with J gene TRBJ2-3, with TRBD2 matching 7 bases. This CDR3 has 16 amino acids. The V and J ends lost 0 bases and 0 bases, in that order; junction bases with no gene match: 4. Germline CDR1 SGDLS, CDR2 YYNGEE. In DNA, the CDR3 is TGTGCCAGCAGCGTAGAAGCGGGAACTAGCACAGATACGCAGTATTTT. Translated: CASSVEAGTSTDTQYF. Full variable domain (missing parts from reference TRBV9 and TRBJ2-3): DSGVTQTPKHLITATGQRVTLRCSPRSGDLSVYWYQQSLDQGLQFLIQYYNGEERAKGNILERFSAQQFPDLHSELNLSSLELGDSALYFCASSVEAGTSTDTQYFGPGTRLTVL.

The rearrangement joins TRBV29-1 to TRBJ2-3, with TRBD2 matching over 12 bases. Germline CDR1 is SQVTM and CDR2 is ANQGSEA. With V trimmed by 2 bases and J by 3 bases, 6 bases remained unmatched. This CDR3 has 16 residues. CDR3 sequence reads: CSVEYPTSGRTDTQYF. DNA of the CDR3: TGCAGCGTTGAATACCCGACTAGCGGGAGAACAGATACGCAGTATTTT.

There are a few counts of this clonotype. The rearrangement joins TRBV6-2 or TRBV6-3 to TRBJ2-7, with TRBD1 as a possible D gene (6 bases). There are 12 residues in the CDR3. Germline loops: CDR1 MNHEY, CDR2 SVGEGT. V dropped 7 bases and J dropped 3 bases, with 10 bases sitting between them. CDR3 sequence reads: CASKPGHYEQYF. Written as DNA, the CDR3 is TGTGCCAGCAAACCGGGACACTACGAGCAGTACTTC.

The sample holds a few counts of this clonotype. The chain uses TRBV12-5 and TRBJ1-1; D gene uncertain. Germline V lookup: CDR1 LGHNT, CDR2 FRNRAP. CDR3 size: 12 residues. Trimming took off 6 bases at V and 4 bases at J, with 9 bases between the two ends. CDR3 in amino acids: CASGPYTTEAFF. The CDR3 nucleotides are TGTGCTAGTGGCCCCTATACCACTGAAGCTTTCTTT.

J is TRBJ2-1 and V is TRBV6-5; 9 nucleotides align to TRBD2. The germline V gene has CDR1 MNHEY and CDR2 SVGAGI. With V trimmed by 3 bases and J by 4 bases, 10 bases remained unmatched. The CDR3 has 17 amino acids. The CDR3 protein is CASSYHESSGGYNEQFF. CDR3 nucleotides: TGTGCCAGCAGTTATCACGAATCGAGCGGGGGGTACAATGAGCAGTTCTTC.

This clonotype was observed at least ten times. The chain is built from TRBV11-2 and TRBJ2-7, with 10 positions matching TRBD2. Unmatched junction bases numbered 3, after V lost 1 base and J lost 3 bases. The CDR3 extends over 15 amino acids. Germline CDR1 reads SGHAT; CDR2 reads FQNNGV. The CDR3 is CASSLGSSGSYEQYF. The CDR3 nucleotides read TGTGCCAGCAGCTTAGGCTCTAGCGGGAGCTACGAGCAGTACTTC.

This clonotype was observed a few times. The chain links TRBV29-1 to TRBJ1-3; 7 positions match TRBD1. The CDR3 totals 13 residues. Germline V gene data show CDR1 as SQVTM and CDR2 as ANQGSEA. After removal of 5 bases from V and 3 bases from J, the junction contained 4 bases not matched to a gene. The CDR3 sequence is CSVPGTDGNTIYF. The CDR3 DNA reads TGCAGCGTTCCCGGGACAGATGGAAACACCATATATTTT.

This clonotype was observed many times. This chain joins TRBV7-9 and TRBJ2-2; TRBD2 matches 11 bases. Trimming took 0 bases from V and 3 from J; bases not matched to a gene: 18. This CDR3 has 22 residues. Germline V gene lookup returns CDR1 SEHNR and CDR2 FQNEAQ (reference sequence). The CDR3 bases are TGTGCCAGCAGCTTAGCGCGCAAACTAGCGGGAGCGGAACAGGGGGACACCGGGGAGCTGTTTTTT. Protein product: CASSLARKLAGAEQGDTGELFF.

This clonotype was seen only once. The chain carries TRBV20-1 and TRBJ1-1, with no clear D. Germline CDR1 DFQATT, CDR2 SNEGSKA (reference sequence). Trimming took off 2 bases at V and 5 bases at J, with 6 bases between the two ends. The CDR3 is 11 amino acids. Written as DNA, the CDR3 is TGCAGTGCTAGAATAGGGACTGAAGCTTTCTTT. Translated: CSARIGTEAFF.

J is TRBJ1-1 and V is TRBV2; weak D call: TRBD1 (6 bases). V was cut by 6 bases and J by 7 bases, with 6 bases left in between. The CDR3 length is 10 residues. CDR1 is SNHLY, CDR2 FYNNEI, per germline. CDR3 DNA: TGTGCCAGCAGGGACAGTGAAGCTTTCTTT. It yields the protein CASRDSEAFF.

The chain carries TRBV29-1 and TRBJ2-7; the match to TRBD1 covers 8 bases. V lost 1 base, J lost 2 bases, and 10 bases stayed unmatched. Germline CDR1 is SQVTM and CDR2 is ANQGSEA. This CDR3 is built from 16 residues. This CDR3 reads CSVEAGQDGRPYEQYF. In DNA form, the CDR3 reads TGCAGCGTTGAAGCGGGACAGGACGGGCGGCCCTACGAGCAGTACTTC.

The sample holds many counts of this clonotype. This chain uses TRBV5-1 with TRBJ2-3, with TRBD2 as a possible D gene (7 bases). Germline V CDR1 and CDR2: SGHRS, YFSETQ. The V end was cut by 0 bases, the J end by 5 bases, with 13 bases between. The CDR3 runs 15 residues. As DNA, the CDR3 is TGCGCCAGCAGCTTGGTCGGGGGGCAAGGAGATACGCAGTATTTT. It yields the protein CASSLVGGQGDTQYF.

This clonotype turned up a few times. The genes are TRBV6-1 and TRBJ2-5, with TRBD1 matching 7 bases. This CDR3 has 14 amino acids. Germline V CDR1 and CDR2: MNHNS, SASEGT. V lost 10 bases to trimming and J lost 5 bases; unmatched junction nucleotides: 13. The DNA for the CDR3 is TGTGCCATCAGCCCCCGACAGGGAGCGGAGACCCAGTACTTC. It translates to CAISPRQGAETQYF.

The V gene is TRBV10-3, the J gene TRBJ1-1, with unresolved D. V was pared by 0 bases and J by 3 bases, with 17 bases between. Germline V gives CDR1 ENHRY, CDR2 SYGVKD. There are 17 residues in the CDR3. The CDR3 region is CAISESTARTVDTEAFF. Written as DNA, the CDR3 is TGTGCCATCAGTGAGTCCACAGCCCGGACGGTGGACACTGAAGCTTTCTTT.

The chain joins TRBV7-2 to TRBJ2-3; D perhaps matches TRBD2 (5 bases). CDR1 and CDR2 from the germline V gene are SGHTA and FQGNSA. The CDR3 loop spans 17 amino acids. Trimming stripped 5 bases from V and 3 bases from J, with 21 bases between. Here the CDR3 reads CASSPERRTGLTDTQYF. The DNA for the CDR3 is TGTGCCAGCAGCCCAGAGCGGCGAACGGGTCTGACAGATACGCAGTATTTT.

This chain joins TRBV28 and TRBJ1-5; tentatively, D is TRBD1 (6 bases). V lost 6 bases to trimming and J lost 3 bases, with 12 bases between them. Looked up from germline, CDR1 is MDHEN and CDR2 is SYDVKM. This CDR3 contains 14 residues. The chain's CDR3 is CASRPDSFNQPQHF. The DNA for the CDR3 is TGTGCCAGCAGACCGGACAGTTTCAATCAGCCCCAGCATTTT. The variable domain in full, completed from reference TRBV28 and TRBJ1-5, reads DVKVTQSSRYLVKRTGEKVFLECVQDMDHENMFWYRQDPGLGLRLIYFSYDVKMKEKGDIPEGYSVSREKKERFSLILESASTNQTSMYLCASRPDSFNQPQHFGDGTRLSIL.

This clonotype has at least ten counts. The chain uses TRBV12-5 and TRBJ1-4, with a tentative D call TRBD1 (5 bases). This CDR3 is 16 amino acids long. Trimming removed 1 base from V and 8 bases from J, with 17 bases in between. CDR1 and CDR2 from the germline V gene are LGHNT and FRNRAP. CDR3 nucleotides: TGTGCTAGTGGTTTGGCTCGGGGCCCTAGGTGGGAAAAACTGTTTTTT. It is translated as CASGLARGPRWEKLFF. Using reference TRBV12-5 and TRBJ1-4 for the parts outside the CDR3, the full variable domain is DARVTQTPRHKVTEMGQEVTMRCQPILGHNTVFWYRQTMMQGLELLAYFRNRAPLDDSGMPKDRFSAEMPDATLATLKIQPSEPRDSAVYFCASGLARGPRWEKLFFGSGTQLSVL.

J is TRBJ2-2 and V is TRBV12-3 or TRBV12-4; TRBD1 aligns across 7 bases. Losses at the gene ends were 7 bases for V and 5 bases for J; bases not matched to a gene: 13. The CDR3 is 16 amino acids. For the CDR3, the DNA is TGTGCCAGCATCATACCGGGACAGCGAGCGACCGGGGAGCTGTTTTTT. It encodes CASIIPGQRATGELFF.

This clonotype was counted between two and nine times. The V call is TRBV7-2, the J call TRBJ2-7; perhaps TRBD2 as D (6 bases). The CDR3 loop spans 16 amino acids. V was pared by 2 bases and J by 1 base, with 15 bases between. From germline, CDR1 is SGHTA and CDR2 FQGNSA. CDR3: CASSLYEEGLSYEQYF. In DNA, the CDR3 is TGTGCCAGCAGCTTATACGAGGAGGGGCTTTCCTACGAGCAGTACTTC.

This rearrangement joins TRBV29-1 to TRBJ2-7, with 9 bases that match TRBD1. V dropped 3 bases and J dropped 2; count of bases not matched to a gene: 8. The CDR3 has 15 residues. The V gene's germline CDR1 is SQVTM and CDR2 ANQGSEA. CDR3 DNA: TGCAGCGTTGAGTCAGGACAGGGGCTTCCCTACGAGCAGTACTTC. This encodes CSVESGQGLPYEQYF.

The CDR3 spells CASSPTGANTGNTIYF. The DNA for the CDR3 is TGTGCCAGCTCACCGACGGGGGCCAACACTGGAAACACCATATATTTT. The chain couples TRBV18 to TRBJ1-3, with D perhaps TRBD1 (6 bases). The germline V and J ends were trimmed by 3 bases and 2 bases, with 14 bases remaining between them. Germline loops: CDR1 KGHSH, CDR2 LQKENI. CDR3 length equals 16 residues.

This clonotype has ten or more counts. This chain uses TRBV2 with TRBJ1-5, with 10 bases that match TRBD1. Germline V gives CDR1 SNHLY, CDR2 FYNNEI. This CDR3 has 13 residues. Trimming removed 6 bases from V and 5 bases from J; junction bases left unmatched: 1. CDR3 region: CASSGTGDQPQHF. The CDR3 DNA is TGTGCCAGCAGCGGGACAGGGGATCAGCCCCAGCATTTT.

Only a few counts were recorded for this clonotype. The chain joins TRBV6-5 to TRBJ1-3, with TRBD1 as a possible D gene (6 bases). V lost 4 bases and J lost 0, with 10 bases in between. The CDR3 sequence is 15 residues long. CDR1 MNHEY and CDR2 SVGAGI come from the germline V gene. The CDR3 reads CASSSSGVSGNTIYF. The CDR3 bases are TGTGCCAGCAGTTCCTCAGGGGTCTCTGGAAACACCATATATTTT.